This is a list of T cell receptor beta chains from one sample in a study of blood T cells in healthy people across ages. TCRdb fed the 5' RACE reads into MiXCR, producing one record per CDR3 protein. The sample yields around 990,000 distinct CDR3 sequences, about 23% seen once. The sample was also reused in another study, on T cells of mothers and their children.

Sequencing was performed on blood. The receptors here all came from a girl aged 2 to 9 in good health. Both conserved end residues are part of each CDR3. Each record gives: D gene, CDR3 length, clone size, V gene, J gene, CDR3 protein, CDR3 DNA. D genes are given only for firm matches. The listing skips clone size in some rows; elsewhere it reads once, few, many or a size class.

d_gene: -; len: 17; abundance: -; v_gene: TRBV6-1; j_gene: TRBJ2-2; CDR3aa: CASKFRAGFTNTGELFF; CDR3nt: TGTGCCAGCAAATTTCGGGCAGGTTTTACGAACACCGGGGAGCTGTTTTTT
d_gene: -; len: 16; abundance: few; v_gene: TRBV12-3/TRBV12-4; j_gene: TRBJ2-1; CDR3aa: CASSTLVGGPYNEQFF; CDR3nt: TGTGCCAGCAGTACCTTGGTTGGAGGCCCCTACAATGAGCAGTTCTTC
d_gene: TRBD2; len: 18; abundance: few; v_gene: TRBV10-3; j_gene: TRBJ2-1; CDR3aa: CAISEDSIAGGSYNEQFF; CDR3nt: TGTGCCATCAGTGAAGACTCCATAGCGGGGGGGTCCTACAATGAGCAGTTCTTC
d_gene: -; len: 14; abundance: -; v_gene: TRBV7-3; j_gene: TRBJ2-3; CDR3aa: CASSLSGNTDTQYF; CDR3nt: TGTGCCAGCAGCTTAAGCGGGAACACAGATACGCAGTATTTT
d_gene: TRBD2; len: 17; abundance: -; v_gene: TRBV4-1; j_gene: TRBJ2-7; CDR3aa: CASSPNLPGLGKYEQYF; CDR3nt: TGCGCCAGCAGCCCAAACCTCCCGGGACTAGGGAAATACGAGCAGTACTTC
d_gene: -; len: 14; abundance: once; v_gene: TRBV7-8; j_gene: TRBJ2-5; CDR3aa: CASSLRGMGETQYF; CDR3nt: TGTGCCAGCAGCTTACGTGGGATGGGGGAGACCCAGTACTTC
d_gene: TRBD2; len: 14; abundance: few; v_gene: TRBV29-1; j_gene: TRBJ2-7; CDR3aa: CSVGPGLADYEQYF; CDR3nt: TGCAGCGTGGGGCCTGGACTAGCGGATTACGAGCAGTACTTC
d_gene: -; len: 17; abundance: -; v_gene: TRBV5-1; j_gene: TRBJ1-3; CDR3aa: CASSLGSLSEPGNTIYF; CDR3nt: TGCGCCAGCAGCTTGGGGAGTTTGAGCGAACCTGGAAACACCATATATTTT
d_gene: TRBD2; len: 16; abundance: -; v_gene: TRBV4-2; j_gene: TRBJ2-3; CDR3aa: CASSLTIAGGSDTQYF; CDR3nt: TGTGCCAGCAGCCTAACTATAGCGGGGGGTTCGGATACGCAGTATTTT
d_gene: -; len: 12; abundance: -; v_gene: TRBV3-1; j_gene: TRBJ1-2; CDR3aa: CASSQNVRGYTF; CDR3nt: TGTGCCAGCAGCCAAAATGTACGCGGCTACACCTTC
d_gene: TRBD1; len: 13; abundance: -; v_gene: TRBV20-1; j_gene: TRBJ1-1; CDR3aa: CSAREGRTGKAFF; CDR3nt: TGCAGTGCTAGAGAGGGGCGGACAGGGAAAGCTTTCTTT